This T cell receptor beta chain derives from a study of spatial heterogeneity in lung cancer. Unique molecular identifiers, one per molecule, were present on every TCR cDNA molecule. One entry per CDR3 protein, called by TCRdb with MiXCR from the 5' RACE reads. Here the sample spans 6,000 or so distinct CDR3 sequences, roughly 18% being singletons. In its sample, this clonotype was seen a few times. The V gene end was trimmed by 4 bases and the J gene end by 3 bases; junction bases not matched to a gene: 14. This CDR3 spans 17 amino acids. Germline V gene lookup returns CDR1 MNHEY and CDR2 SVGEGT. Time point described: sample taken at primary tumor resection. The cohort: under 80 early-stage, untreated non-small cell lung cancer patients.

This receptor was obtained from a male donor with early-stage non-small cell lung cancer. The sequenced sample was normal lung tissue next to the tumor, obtained at surgery. The chain uses TRBV6-2 or TRBV6-3 and TRBJ2-7; the match to TRBD2 covers 8 bases. The CDR3, as DNA: TGTGCCAGCAGTTCCCAACCCTTAGCGGGGACGAACTACGAGCAGTACTTC. It specifies CASSSQPLAGTNYEQYF.